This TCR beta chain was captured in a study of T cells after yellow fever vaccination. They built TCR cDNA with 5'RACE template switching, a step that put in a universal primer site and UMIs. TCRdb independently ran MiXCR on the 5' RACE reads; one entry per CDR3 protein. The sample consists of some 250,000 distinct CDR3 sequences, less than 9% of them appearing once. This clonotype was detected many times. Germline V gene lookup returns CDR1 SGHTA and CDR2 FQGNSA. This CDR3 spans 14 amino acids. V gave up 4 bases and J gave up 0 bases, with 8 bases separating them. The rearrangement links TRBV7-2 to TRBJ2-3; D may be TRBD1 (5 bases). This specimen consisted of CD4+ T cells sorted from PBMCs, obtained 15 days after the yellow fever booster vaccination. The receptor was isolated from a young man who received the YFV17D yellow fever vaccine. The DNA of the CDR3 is TGTGCCAGCAGCTCGACAGCTAGCACAGATACGCAGTATTTT. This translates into CASSSTASTDTQYF. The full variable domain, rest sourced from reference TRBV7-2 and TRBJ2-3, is GAGVSQSPSNKVTEKGKDVELRCDPISGHTALYWYRQSLGQGLEFLIYFQGNSAPDKSGLPSDRFSAERTGGSVSTLTIQRTQQEDSAVYLCASSSTASTDTQYFGPGTRLTVL.